A single sample gave rise to the 20 T cell receptor beta chains below, sequenced in a study of blood T cell repertoires in COVID-19. Here immunoSEQ multiplex PCR was the method, and the copy in TCRdb shows in-frame clones only, minus some. The sample gives around 260,000 clones, approximately 90% of which show up once; approximately 0.84% is in the top ten. Sample: peripheral blood. The receptors stem from a man aged 30 to 39 with acute or convalescent COVID-19.

This chain connects TRBV5-1 to TRBJ2-1, with 9 bases that match TRBD1. Germline lookup yields CDR1 SGHRS and CDR2 YFSETQ. V trimming: 1 base; J trimming: 8 bases; junction bases outside the gene matches: 4. The CDR3 is 14 amino acids. The CDR3, as DNA: TGCGCCAGCAGCTTGACAGGGGGCAACTATGAGCAGTTCTTC. Its protein is CASSLTGGNYEQFF.

The chain is built from TRBV4-1 and TRBJ1-6, with D perhaps TRBD1 (6 bases). With 0 bases removed from V and 2 bases from J, the gap between germline ends came to 11 bases. This CDR3 comprises 17 residues. The V gene's germline CDR1 is MGHRA and CDR2 YSYEKL. Written as DNA, the CDR3 is TGCGCCAGCAGCCAAGAAAGGGCAGGGGCCTATAATTCACCCCTCCACTTT. It specifies CASSQERAGAYNSPLHF.

The chain has TRBV28 and TRBJ2-5; maybe TRBD1 (5 bases). Trimming stripped 1 base from V and 0 bases from J, with 12 bases between. This CDR3 region has 16 residues. Germline V gene sequence: CDR1 MDHEN, CDR2 SYDVKM. The CDR3, as DNA: TGTGCCAGCAGTTTATATCTGGGGCCCAACCAAGAGACCCAGTACTTC. This translates into CASSLYLGPNQETQYF.

This clone was found a few times. J is TRBJ1-4 and V is TRBV3-1 (or the pseudogene TRBV3-2), with 10 bases aligning to TRBD1. Germline CDR1 reads LGHDT; CDR2 reads YNNKEL (reference sequence). V was clipped by 6 bases and J by 10 bases; unmatched bases: 8. The CDR3 is 14 amino acids. In nucleotides, the CDR3 is TGTGCCAGCAGACCGGGGACAGGGGACGGAAAACTGTTTTTT. Translating gives CASRPGTGDGKLFF.

The chain recombines TRBV6-5 with TRBJ1-6; 10 nucleotides line up with TRBD1. This CDR3 is 15 amino acids long. Germline-derived CDR1 and CDR2 are MNHEY and SVGAGI. V lost 4 bases to trimming and J lost 12 bases; unmatched junction nucleotides: 9. As DNA, the CDR3 is TGTGCCAGCAGTTCCCGACAGGGGGCGTTTTTACCCCTCCACTTT. This encodes CASSSRQGAFLPLHF.

V usage is TRBV10-3 and J usage is TRBJ1-1, with 8 bases aligning to TRBD1. The CDR3 contains 15 residues. CDR1 is ENHRY and CDR2 is SYGVKD in the germline V gene. Trimming took 3 bases from V and 2 from J; bases not matched to a gene: 5. This CDR3 is CAISDRGRVNTEAFF. The CDR3 DNA sequence: TGTGCCATCAGTGACAGGGGGCGCGTAAACACTGAAGCTTTCTTT.

This chain links TRBV19 with TRBJ1-5; 7 bases map to TRBD1. Per germline, CDR1 LNHDA and CDR2 SQIVND (reference sequence). CDR3 size: 16 residues. The V and J ends lost 7 bases and 6 bases, in that order; junction bases with no gene match: 15. The CDR3 here is CASKLSPGGAGQPQHF. CDR3 DNA: TGTGCCAGTAAACTCTCGCCAGGGGGAGCGGGTCAGCCCCAGCATTTT.

This clone has just one count. The V call is TRBV5-1, the J call TRBJ2-7, with D possibly being TRBD2 (5 bases). From germline, CDR1 is SGHRS and CDR2 YFSETQ. Deletions cut 0 bases from V and 0 bases from J, with 10 bases between. The CDR3 length is 15 residues. The CDR3 nucleotides read TGCGCCAGCAGCTTGGACCCGGGGAGCTCCTACGAGCAGTACTTC. It translates to CASSLDPGSSYEQYF.

This clone was seen just once. J is TRBJ1-3 and V is TRBV6-5, with 12 bases identical to TRBD1. This CDR3 contains 16 residues. Losses at the gene ends were 2 bases for V and 2 bases for J; bases not matched to a gene: 1. Germline CDR1 MNHEY, CDR2 SVGAGI. The CDR3 DNA is TGTGCCAGCAGTTACGGGACAGGGGGCACTGGAAACACCATATATTTT. Protein: CASSYGTGGTGNTIYF.

V and J are TRBV4-1 and TRBJ1-5; D is unclear. The CDR3 is made up of 13 amino acids. V lost 1 base and J 9 bases, leaving 10 bases between the germline ends. Germline CDR1 MGHRA, CDR2 YSYEKL. The CDR3 nucleotides are TGCGCCAGCAGCCAAGGGGAGTTGCGGCCCCAGCATTTT. Encoded protein: CASSQGELRPQHF.

The CDR3 loop reads CACQKESTNEKLFF. CDR3 nucleotides: TGCGCCTGTCAGAAGGAGTCGACTAATGAAAAACTGTTTTTT. This rearrangement joins TRBV5-1 to TRBJ1-4; no definite D call. The germline V and J ends were trimmed by 10 bases and 2 bases, with 15 bases remaining between them. The CDR3 spans 14 residues. From germline, CDR1 is SGHRS and CDR2 YFSETQ.

Comments on this clone: This specimen includes other DNA sequences encoding the same CDR3. V usage is TRBV28 and J usage is TRBJ2-7; 9 nucleotides agree with TRBD1. Trimming removed 5 bases from V and 2 bases from J; junction bases left unmatched: 4. The CDR3 loop spans 14 amino acids. Germline values: CDR1 MDHEN, CDR2 SYDVKM. DNA for the CDR3: TGTGCCAGCAGTCTACGACAGGGGGCCTACGAGCAGTACTTC. Translation: CASSLRQGAYEQYF.

This chain connects TRBV6-1 to TRBJ2-7, with D unresolved. Germline CDR1 MNHNS, CDR2 SASEGT. Between the trimmed V and J ends, which lost 0 bases and 3 bases, there was a span of 9 bases. The CDR3 length is 14 residues. The CDR3 region is CASSEATAYYEQYF. The CDR3 DNA is TGTGCCAGCAGTGAAGCTACAGCTTACTACGAGCAGTACTTC.

The genes are TRBV19 and TRBJ2-3, with 9 bases lining up with TRBD1. Per the germline V gene, CDR1 is LNHDA and CDR2 is SQIVND (reference sequence). V dropped 8 bases and J dropped 3; count of bases not matched to a gene: 3. The CDR3 runs 13 residues. Here the CDR3 reads CASRDRVTDTQYF. CDR3 bases: TGTGCCAGTCGGGACAGGGTTACAGATACGCAGTATTTT.

The chain recombines TRBV4-1 with TRBJ1-2; TRBD1 agrees at 7 bases. V dropped 8 bases and J dropped 8; count of bases not matched to a gene: 11. The CDR3 covers 13 residues. Germline CDR1 is MGHRA and CDR2 is YSYEKL. CDR3 DNA sequence: TGCGCCAGCTCACTCATGTCAGGGGGAGGCTACACCTTC. Translating it yields CASSLMSGGGYTF.

The chain carries TRBV28 and TRBJ2-2; 12 bases fit TRBD2. V was clipped by 6 bases and J by 2 bases; unmatched bases: 4. The CDR3 is 16 amino acids. Per germline, CDR1 MDHEN and CDR2 SYDVKM. For the CDR3, the DNA is TGTGCCAGCAGCCTAGCGGGAGGGGATAACACCGGGGAGCTGTTTTTT. As protein: CASSLAGGDNTGELFF.

This chain connects TRBV3-1 (or the pseudogene TRBV3-2) to TRBJ1-1, with D tentatively TRBD1 (5 bases). CDR3 size: 11 residues. Per the germline V gene, CDR1 is LGHDT and CDR2 is YNNKEL (reference sequence). Trimming cost V 3 bases and J 6 bases, with 5 bases left between them. The CDR3 region has the DNA TGTGCCAGCAGCCAGGGGCCTGAAGCTTTCTTT. This sequence encodes CASSQGPEAFF.

With regard to this clone: This same CDR3 is encoded by further DNA sequences in the sample. This chain joins TRBV5-1 and TRBJ2-3, with D unclear. Trimming took off 2 bases at V and 5 bases at J, with 3 bases between the two ends. The CDR3 length is 11 residues. CDR1 is SGHRS and CDR2 is YFSETQ in the germline V gene. CDR3 nucleotides: TGCGCCAGCAGCTTCGGAGATACGCAGTATTTT. Protein product: CASSFGDTQYF.

The chain couples TRBV12-3 or TRBV12-4 to TRBJ1-1; D is perhaps TRBD1 (5 bases). The CDR3 contains 13 residues. V dropped 6 bases and J dropped 1 base, with 9 bases sitting between them. CDR3 in DNA: TGTGCCAGCAGGCAGGGTTCGAACACTGAAGCTTTCTTT. The encoded protein is CASRQGSNTEAFF.

This chain links TRBV7-2 with TRBJ1-5; the D gene is possibly TRBD1 (6 bases). This CDR3 is 15 amino acids long. CDR1 SGHTA and CDR2 FQGNSA come from the germline V gene. Trimming cost V 4 bases and J 7 bases, with 17 bases left between them. The CDR3 reads CASSYHQGPGQPQHF. The CDR3 DNA reads TGTGCCAGCAGCTACCACCAGGGGCCGGGCCAGCCCCAGCATTTT.